These 24 T cell receptor beta chains were all obtained from the same sample, sequenced in a study of shared clonotypes between healthy human individuals. Produced via immunoSEQ multiplex PCR; TCRdb's table is partial and in-frame only. The data show about half a million clones, approximately 84% seen once. Sequenced input: PBMCs. These receptors were collected from a woman between 35 and 50 years old in good health. Some clones in this sample may be carry-over from other donors' samples.

Turning to this clone: With a far larger clone one base away, a read error is the likely cause. DNA of the CDR3: TGTGCCAACTCACCACGACCACAGGGAGACTACGAGCAGTACTTC. Translating it yields CANSPRPQGDYEQYF. This rearrangement joins TRBV18 to TRBJ2-7; possible D gene TRBD1, 6 bases. CDR3 length: 15 amino acids. Germline lookup yields CDR1 KGHSH and CDR2 LQKENI.

The gene calls are TRBV5-1 and TRBJ1-4, with D unclear. The germline V gene encodes CDR1 SGHRS and CDR2 YFSETQ. V lost 5 bases and J lost 8, with 13 bases in between. This CDR3 is 13 amino acids long. The CDR3 is CASRGNRAEKLFF. Here the CDR3 DNA reads TGCGCCAGCAGAGGGAACCGGGCAGAAAAACTGTTTTTT.

V and J are TRBV5-1 and TRBJ2-5; D remains unclear. Germline-derived CDR1 and CDR2 are SGHRS and YFSETQ. Trimming pared 0 bases from V and 2 bases from J, leaving 5 bases between. The CDR3 loop spans 13 amino acids. The CDR3 nucleotides are TGCGCCAGCAGCTTGGTCACACAAGAGACCCAGTACTTC. Its protein is CASSLVTQETQYF. Supplemented by reference TRBV5-1 and TRBJ2-5, the full variable domain reads KAGVTQTPRYLIKTRGQQVTLSCSPISGHRSVSWYQQTPGQGLQFLFEYFSETQRNKGNFPGRFSGRQFSNSRSEMNVSTLELGDSALYLCASSLVTQETQYFGPGTRLLVL.

In its sample, this clone was seen once. The rearrangement links TRBV6-5 to TRBJ2-7; 10 bases match TRBD2. Germline loops: CDR1 MNHEY, CDR2 SVGAGI. Trimming at V came to 2 bases and at J to 3 bases, leaving 4 bases not matched to a gene. The CDR3 is made up of 15 amino acids. The CDR3 loop reads CASSYASGSFYEQYF. The CDR3 nucleotides are TGTGCCAGCAGTTACGCTAGCGGGAGTTTCTACGAGCAGTACTTC.

The chain combines TRBV14 with TRBJ2-3; D remains ambiguous. Germline CDR1 and CDR2: SGHDN and FVKESK. Trimming shortened V by 0 bases and J by 9 bases, and 10 bases separated the two germline ends. The CDR3 is made up of 13 amino acids. The CDR3 DNA is TGTGCCAGCAGCCAAGAGTCAGGACGGACGCAGTATTTT. It specifies CASSQESGRTQYF. The complete variable domain, with remaining parts taken from reference TRBV14 and TRBJ2-3, reads EAGVTQFPSHSVIEKGQTVTLRCDPISGHDNLYWYRRVMGKEIKFLLHFVKESKQDESGMPNNRFLAERTGGTYSTLKVQPAELEDSGVYFCASSQESGRTQYFGPGTRLTVL.

Points on this clone: A read error likely explains this, since a far larger clone differs by one base. The sample carries other DNA sequences with the same CDR3. This chain uses TRBV4-3 with TRBJ1-1; a possible D gene is TRBD1 (5 bases). The CDR3 runs to 14 residues. V lost 0 bases and J 1 base, leaving 6 bases between the germline ends. Germline values: CDR1 LGHNA, CDR2 YSLEER. The CDR3 DNA follows: TGCGCCAGCAGCCAAGATGGGGCGAACACTGAAGCTTTCTTT. Protein product: CASSQDGANTEAFF.

The table lists this clone with a few counts. A far bigger clonotype differs at one base, so this is likely a read error. The chain combines TRBV28 with TRBJ2-7; TRBD1 matches 9 bases. This CDR3 contains 15 residues. Germline V gene lookup returns CDR1 MDHEN and CDR2 SYDVKM. The CDR3 DNA reads as TGTGCCAGCAGTTTACTCTCGACAGGGGGGGATGAGCAGTGCTTC. Amino acid sequence: CASSLLSTGGDEQCF.

Remarks on this clone: A far larger clone is one nucleotide away, so this likely arose from a read error. The chain combines TRBV11-2 with TRBJ1-2; weak D call: TRBD1 (6 bases). The CDR3 covers 15 residues. Trimming removed 7 bases at V and 6 bases at J, with 21 bases between. Germline V CDR1 and CDR2: SGHAT, FQNNGV. The CDR3 nucleotides are TGTGCCAGCACCCCTTTCGCAGGGGCGAACCATGGCTACACCTTC. Protein sequence: CASTPFAGANHGYTF.

In its sample, this clone was seen a few times. The chain is built from TRBV6-1 and TRBJ2-1; D may match TRBD1 or TRBD2 (5 bases each). CDR1 and CDR2 (germline): MNHNS, SASEGT. This CDR3 has 15 residues. V lost 7 bases and J lost 4, with 17 bases in between. CDR3 region: CASKRARDGYNEQFF. DNA of the CDR3: TGTGCCAGCAAGAGGGCGAGGGACGGTTACAATGAGCAGTTCTTC.

This clone was picked up a small number of times. The rearrangement links TRBV6-4 to TRBJ1-1, with 7 nucleotides matching TRBD1. J lost 0 bases, V lost 6 bases, and 4 bases had no gene match. The CDR3 runs 14 residues. Germline V gene data show CDR1 as MRHNA and CDR2 as SNTAGT. The DNA of the CDR3 is TGTGCCAGCAGGAGGGACAGCATGAACACTGAAGCTTTCTTT. Translation gives CASRRDSMNTEAFF.

The chain has TRBV13 and TRBJ2-7; 14 bases agree with TRBD2. This CDR3 region has 18 residues. Germline V CDR1 and CDR2: PRHDT, FYEKMQ (reference sequence). The junction had 13 bases not matched to a gene; V was cut back by 5 bases and J by 4 bases. As DNA, the CDR3 is TGTGCCAGCAGCAAGGGACTAGCGGGAGCCGGGTTATTTTACGAGCAGTACTTC. Its translation is CASSKGLAGAGLFYEQYF.

The chain has TRBV2 and TRBJ1-1; D may be TRBD1 (6 bases). Between the trimmed V and J ends, which lost 6 bases and 11 bases, there was a span of 16 bases. The CDR3 consists of 12 residues. Germline V gene sequence: CDR1 SNHLY, CDR2 FYNNEI. The CDR3 DNA is TGTGCCAGCAGGGGGGCGGGGTACGATGCTTTCTTT. It encodes CASRGAGYDAFF.

A word on this clone: The sample contains more than one DNA sequence encoding this CDR3. The gene calls are TRBV29-1 and TRBJ2-7; 11 bases are shared with TRBD2. The CDR3 has 13 amino acids. V trimming: 4 bases; J trimming: 2 bases; junction bases outside the gene matches: 1. Germline values: CDR1 SQVTM, CDR2 ANQGSEA. CDR3 DNA: TGCAGCGTTGGGACTAGCGGGCCCTACGAGCAGTACTTC. Amino acid sequence: CSVGTSGPYEQYF.

The chain uses TRBV28 and TRBJ2-5; D unresolved. The CDR3 has 14 residues. The V end lost 6 bases, the J end lost 4 bases, and 15 bases lay between the germline ends. The germline V gene encodes CDR1 MDHEN and CDR2 SYDVKM. DNA for the CDR3: TGTGCCAGCAGCCGAATTATGGGCGGAGAGACCCAGTACTTC. Translation: CASSRIMGGETQYF.

The CDR3 protein is CASTDRALGTKNIQYF. The CDR3 region has the DNA TGTGCCAGCACCGACAGGGCCCTAGGGACCAAAAACATTCAGTACTTC. The chain combines TRBV28 with TRBJ2-4; 7 bases fit TRBD1. The ends lost 7 bases at V and 2 bases at J; junction bases unmatched: 11. CDR3 length: 16 amino acids. The V gene's germline CDR1 is MDHEN and CDR2 SYDVKM.

This chain links TRBV21-1 with TRBJ1-1. TRBV21-1 corresponds to a pseudogene. The CDR3 spans 14 residues. This chain's CDR3 is CARCLAPISDEAFF. CDR3 nucleotide sequence: TGTGCCAGATGTCTGGCCCCAATCTCAGACGAAGCTTTCTTT.

The chain carries TRBV29-1 and TRBJ2-3; 7 bases align to TRBD2. The ends lost 2 bases at V and 0 bases at J; junction bases unmatched: 2. Germline V lookup: CDR1 SQVTM, CDR2 ANQGSEA. This CDR3 has 14 residues. The CDR3 is CSVERGGSTDTQYF. For the CDR3, the DNA is TGCAGCGTTGAACGCGGGGGAAGCACAGATACGCAGTATTTT.

The rearrangement joins TRBV5-6 to TRBJ1-2; TRBD1 agrees at 10 bases. With V trimmed by 5 bases and J by 8 bases, 9 bases remained unmatched. CDR3 length: 14 amino acids. The germline V gene has CDR1 SGHDT and CDR2 YYEEEE. Here the CDR3 reads CASSWDRGAIGYTF. CDR3 in DNA: TGTGCCAGCAGTTGGGACAGGGGTGCTATCGGCTACACCTTC.

This chain links TRBV18 with TRBJ2-1; 9 nucleotides match TRBD2. Germline CDR1 is KGHSH and CDR2 is LQKENI. The CDR3 is 16 amino acids. The trim removed 0 bases at V and 7 bases at J, leaving 7 bases unmatched. DNA of the CDR3: TGTGCCAGCTCACCACCGGCGGGAGGGCCGAAAAATGAGCAGTTCTTC. Its protein is CASSPPAGGPKNEQFF.

The V and J genes are TRBV6-1 and TRBJ2-7; 7 nucleotides line up with TRBD1. V lost 7 bases to trimming and J lost 0 bases; unmatched junction nucleotides: 6. This CDR3 is built from 14 residues. Germline loops: CDR1 MNHNS, CDR2 SASEGT. The CDR3 DNA follows: TGTGCCAGCACCCTGACAGGGTCCTCCTACGAGCAGTACTTC. Translated: CASTLTGSSYEQYF.

The chain has TRBV11-2 and TRBJ2-3; D remains unclear. CDR1 and CDR2 (germline): SGHAT, FQNNGV. There are 13 residues in the CDR3. Trimming took 5 bases from V and 3 from J, leaving 9 bases between them. CDR3 loop: CASSPAGTDTQYF. DNA of the CDR3: TGTGCCAGCAGCCCCGCCGGGACAGATACGCAGTATTTT. The full variable domain, completed using reference TRBV11-2 and TRBJ2-3, is EAGVAQSPRYKIIEKRQSVAFWCNPISGHATLYWYQQILGQGPKLLIQFQNNGVVDDSQLPKDRFSAERLKGVDSTLKIQPAKLEDSAVYLCASSPAGTDTQYFGPGTRLTVL.

Comments on this clone: A far more abundant clone sits one base away, making this likely a read error. Other DNA sequences in the same sample also yield this CDR3. The chain carries TRBV29-1 and TRBJ1-1; D may be TRBD1 (5 bases). The germline V gene encodes CDR1 SQVTM and CDR2 ANQGSEA. This CDR3 comprises 14 residues. CDR3 DNA: TGCAGCGTTGCCTCCGGGGCGTCGAACACTGAGGCTTTCTTT. As protein: CSVASGASNTEAFF.

This clone was counted a few times. With a far larger clone one base away, a read error is the likely cause. At the DNA level, this CDR3 is encoded by other sequences in the same sample as well. The V call is TRBV28, the J call TRBJ1-3; weak D call: TRBD1 (5 bases). Germline-derived CDR1 and CDR2 are MDHEN and SYDVKM. The CDR3 covers 14 residues. The ends were cut back, 2 bases at V and 4 bases at J, with 9 bases in the middle. CDR3 sequence reads: CASSLTGSGNTIYF. CDR3 nucleotides: TGTGCCAGCAGTTTAACAGGATCAGGAAACACCATATATTTT.

For this clone: One base separates it from a far larger clone, so it is likely a read error. Additional DNA sequences in this sample encode the identical CDR3. J is TRBJ2-7 and V is TRBV5-1, with 7 bases lining up with TRBD2. The CDR3 has 14 amino acids. Germline V lookup: CDR1 SGHRS, CDR2 YFSETQ. The CDR3 here is CASSLGLVSYEQYF. CDR3 sequence (DNA): TGCGCCAGCAGCTTAGGACTAGTCTCCTACGAGCAGTACTTT. Complete variable domain (other parts from reference TRBV5-1 and TRBJ2-7): KAGVTQTPRYLIKTRGQQVTLSCSPISGHRSVSWYQQTPGQGLQFLFEYFSETQRNKGNFPGRFSGRQFSNSRSEMNVSTLELGDSALYLCASSLGLVSYEQYFGPGTRLTVT.